The sequence of this T cell receptor beta chain was determined in a study of blood T cell repertoires in COVID-19. The CDR3 is 15 residues long. Germline CDR1 MDHEN, CDR2 SYDVKM. Trimming removed 9 bases from V and 2 bases from J, with 17 bases in between. Sequencing was performed with immunoSEQ multiplex PCR; in TCRdb, only in-frame clones are kept and a portion is missing. The sample lists about 310,000 clones, 87% occurring once. This receptor was taken from a man between 50 and 59 years old with active or convalescent COVID-19. The rearrangement joins TRBV28 to TRBJ1-3, with D possibly being TRBD1 (5 bases). Sample: peripheral blood. The CDR3 sequence: CASSSPGGAGNTIYF. The CDR3 DNA reads TGTGCCAGTTCCTCCCCGGGGGGTGCTGGAAACACCATATATTTT. The full variable domain, in which reference TRBV28 and TRBJ1-3 provide the parts outside the CDR3, is DVKVTQSSRYLVKRTGEKVFLECVQDMDHENMFWYRQDPGLGLRLIYFSYDVKMKEKGDIPEGYSVSREKKERFSLILESASTNQTSMYLCASSSPGGAGNTIYFGEGSWLTVV.